One and the same sample provided the 30 T cell receptor beta chains below, sequenced in a study of Ad26.COV2.S vaccination and SARS-CoV-2 variants. Data came from immunoSEQ multiplex PCR; TCRdb stores just in-frame clones and leaves some out. The profile covers over 400,000 clones, with roughly 91% appearing a single time and roughly 4% taken by the ten largest. The treatment denotes: 15 to 20 received Ad26.COV2.S at low or high dose, single or two shots; about 5 received placebo; per-sample allocation not given. Repertoires come from day 63 after the first vaccine or placebo injection. Here the sequenced sample was peripheral blood, taken in a trial of Ad26.COV2.S vaccine versus placebo. These receptors were collected from a person between 18 and 65 years old who received the Ad26.COV2.S COVID-19 vaccine or a placebo.

The chain joins TRBV6-5 to TRBJ2-7; 9 bases are a match to TRBD1. The germline CDR1 and CDR2 sequences are MNHEY and SVGAGI. CDR3 length: 15 residues. J gave up 5 bases and V 5 bases, and 10 bases lay outside the gene matches. This CDR3 is CASSQTGQGHHEQYF. In DNA form, the CDR3 reads TGTGCCAGCAGTCAGACGGGACAGGGTCACCACGAGCAGTACTTC.

This chain links TRBV24-1 with TRBJ2-5; the D is unclear. This CDR3 is built from 11 residues. Between the trimmed V and J ends, which lost 7 bases and 6 bases, there was a span of 8 bases. Germline lookup yields CDR1 KGHDR and CDR2 SFDVKD. DNA for the CDR3: TGTGCCACCAGGGTCGTAAAGACCCAGTACTTC. Protein sequence: CATRVVKTQYF.

The gene calls are TRBV28 and TRBJ2-5, with TRBD2 identical over 7 bases. Germline values: CDR1 MDHEN, CDR2 SYDVKM. The CDR3 extends over 14 amino acids. With 0 bases clipped from V and 4 bases from J, the junction kept 2 bases outside the gene matches. CDR3 residues: CASSLWGGGETQYF. Written as DNA, the CDR3 is TGTGCCAGCAGTTTATGGGGCGGGGGAGAGACCCAGTACTTC.

V usage is TRBV9 and J usage is TRBJ1-3, with D possibly matching TRBD1 (6 bases). V lost 4 bases to trimming and J lost 0 bases, with 14 bases between them. CDR1 is SGDLS, CDR2 YYNGEE, per germline. The CDR3 loop spans 16 amino acids. Here the CDR3 reads CASSPRQASSGNTIYF. CDR3 sequence (DNA): TGTGCCAGCAGCCCCCGACAGGCAAGCTCTGGAAACACCATATATTTT. The full variable domain, rest sourced from reference TRBV9 and TRBJ1-3, is DSGVTQTPKHLITATGQRVTLRCSPRSGDLSVYWYQQSLDQGLQFLIQYYNGEERAKGNILERFSAQQFPDLHSELNLSSLELGDSALYFCASSPRQASSGNTIYFGEGSWLTVV.

The chain carries TRBV12-3 or TRBV12-4 and TRBJ2-1; D possibly matches TRBD1 or TRBD2 (6 bases each). The length of the CDR3 is 13 residues. V was shortened by 3 bases and J by 7 bases, with 10 bases between the two germline ends. The CDR3 nucleotides are TGTGCCAGCAGTTTTCGGGGGCGGAATGAGCAGTTCTTC. Translated: CASSFRGRNEQFF.

V usage is TRBV9 and J usage is TRBJ1-4, with TRBD1 as a possible D gene (6 bases). Between the trimmed V and J ends, which lost 3 bases and 5 bases, there was a span of 14 bases. The CDR3 has 15 residues. The germline CDR1 and CDR2 sequences are SGDLS and YYNGEE. This CDR3 reads CASSATGHFNEKLFF. The CDR3 DNA follows: TGTGCCAGCAGCGCAACGGGACACTTCAATGAAAAACTGTTTTTT.

The chain carries TRBV6-1 and TRBJ1-2; no clear D gene. Germline lookup yields CDR1 MNHNS and CDR2 SASEGT. The CDR3 spans 16 residues. The V end lost 0 bases, the J end lost 0 bases, and 11 bases lay between the germline ends. CDR3 amino acids: CASSEARRGTNYGYTF. Here the CDR3 DNA reads TGTGCCAGCAGTGAAGCGCGTCGGGGTACTAACTATGGCTACACCTTC.

The J gene is TRBJ2-1, the V gene TRBV9; TRBD2 agrees at 8 bases. CDR3 size: 13 residues. V trimming: 7 bases; J trimming: 8 bases; junction bases outside the gene matches: 8. Germline V gives CDR1 SGDLS, CDR2 YYNGEE. The CDR3 region is CASRGGVTDEQFF. CDR3 in DNA: TGTGCCAGCCGGGGGGGAGTAACGGATGAGCAGTTCTTC.

The chain has TRBV7-9 and TRBJ2-5; possibly TRBD2 for D (6 bases). Deletions cut 5 bases from V and 2 bases from J, with 12 bases between. Germline V gene data show CDR1 as SEHNR and CDR2 as FQNEAQ (reference sequence). The CDR3 consists of 14 residues. DNA of the CDR3: TGTGCCAGCAGCGCGACTAGTAATCAAGAGACCCAGTACTTC. It specifies CASSATSNQETQYF.

The genes are TRBV5-6 and TRBJ1-1; 7 positions agree with TRBD1. The CDR3 has 16 residues. Germline V gene lookup returns CDR1 SGHDT and CDR2 YYEEEE. J was trimmed by 0 bases and V by 0 bases; bases with no gene match: 5. The CDR3 DNA is TGTGCCAGCAGCTTGGAGAGGGGGCAAATGAACACTGAAGCTTTCTTT. Its translation is CASSLERGQMNTEAFF. The full variable domain, rest sourced from reference TRBV5-6 and TRBJ1-1, is DAGVTQSPTHLIKTRGQQVTLRCSPKSGHDTVSWYQQALGQGPQFIFQYYEEEERQRGNFPDRFSGHQFPNYSSELNVNALLLGDSALYLCASSLERGQMNTEAFFGQGTRLTVV.

The V and J genes are TRBV6-5 and TRBJ1-6; D unresolved. This CDR3 has 12 residues. The V end was cut by 6 bases, the J end by 10 bases, with 10 bases between. The germline V gene has CDR1 MNHEY and CDR2 SVGAGI. The DNA of the CDR3 is TGTGCCAGCAGCCCCCTAGAGTCACCCCTCCACTTT. It specifies CASSPLESPLHF.

The chain carries TRBV7-8 and TRBJ2-1, with a tentative D call TRBD1 (11 bases). The V gene's germline CDR1 is SGHVS and CDR2 FQNEAQ. CDR3 length equals 19 residues. The germline V and J ends were trimmed by 5 bases and 7 bases, with 30 bases remaining between them. CDR3 bases: TGTGCCAGCAGCCTTGGACAGGGGGCGGCTAGCGGGAGTAGGAATGAGCAGTTCTTC. It specifies CASSLGQGAASGSRNEQFF.

J is TRBJ1-6 and V is TRBV9; D unresolved. This CDR3 has 15 residues. Trimming took 4 bases from V and 0 from J, leaving 8 bases between them. Germline assignment: CDR1 SGDLS and CDR2 YYNGEE. The CDR3 here is CASSYGSSYNSPLHF. The CDR3 DNA follows: TGTGCCAGCAGCTACGGGAGCTCCTATAATTCACCCCTCCACTTT.

The rearrangement joins TRBV7-8 to TRBJ2-5; a possible D gene is TRBD2 (7 bases). Trimming took 3 bases from V and 5 from J, leaving 28 bases between them. The CDR3 extends over 19 amino acids. Per the germline V gene, CDR1 is SGHVS and CDR2 is FQNEAQ. CDR3 coding DNA: TGTGCCAGCAGCTTGGGGACACGTGGATTGGCGGGAGATGGGGAGACCCAGTACTTC. This gives the protein CASSLGTRGLAGDGETQYF.

This clone was picked up one time. This chain links TRBV16 with TRBJ1-5; no clear D. The V end was cut by 1 base, the J end by 3 bases, with 7 bases between. Germline V gene lookup returns CDR1 KGHSY and CDR2 FQNENV. This CDR3 is 14 amino acids long. The CDR3 nucleotides are TGTGCCAGCAGCCAATACAATTACAATCAGCCCCAGCATTTT. Its translation is CASSQYNYNQPQHF.

The CDR3 nucleotides read TGTGCCAGCAGCTCCTTCGGGACAGGCCTATCCTACGAGCAGTACTTC. This encodes CASSSFGTGLSYEQYF. J is TRBJ2-7 and V is TRBV28; TRBD1 matches 8 bases. V was pared by 6 bases and J by 1 base, with 11 bases of the junction left unmatched. Looked up from germline, CDR1 is MDHEN and CDR2 is SYDVKM. CDR3 length equals 16 residues.

In its sample, this clone was seen once. The chain links TRBV7-9 to TRBJ1-1; a possible D gene is TRBD1 (6 bases). CDR1 is SEHNR, CDR2 FQNEAQ, per germline (reference sequence). V lost 5 bases, J lost 8 bases, and 15 bases lay in between. The CDR3 totals 13 residues. CDR3 sequence: CASSRTTGVEAFF. The DNA of the CDR3 is TGTGCCAGCAGCCGTACGACAGGAGTGGAAGCTTTCTTT. Filled out from reference TRBV7-9 and TRBJ1-1, the complete variable domain reads DTGVSQNPRHKITKRGQNVTFRCDPISEHNRLYWYRQTLGQGPEFLTYFQNEAQLEKSRLLSDRFSAERPKGSFSTLEIQRTEQGDSAMYLCASSRTTGVEAFFGQGTRLTVV.

The V and J genes are TRBV7-8 and TRBJ2-1, with D possibly TRBD2 on 6 matching bases. The CDR3 covers 16 residues. The germline V gene has CDR1 SGHVS and CDR2 FQNEAQ. V lost 4 bases and J 2 bases, leaving 15 bases between the germline ends. CDR3 residues: CASSSESGGPYNEQFF. CDR3 DNA: TGTGCCAGCAGCTCCGAAAGCGGAGGGCCCTACAATGAGCAGTTCTTC. Filled out from reference TRBV7-8 and TRBJ2-1, the complete variable domain reads GAGVSQSPRYKVAKRGQDVALRCDPISGHVSLFWYQQALGQGPEFLTYFQNEAQLDKSGLPSDRFFAERPEGSVSTLKIQRTQQEDSAVYLCASSSESGGPYNEQFFGPGTRLTVL.

The chain couples TRBV28 to TRBJ2-2; D might be TRBD2 (6 bases). Trimming cost V 4 bases and J 5 bases, with 17 bases left between them. The CDR3 has 16 amino acids. Germline CDR1 MDHEN, CDR2 SYDVKM. For the CDR3, the DNA is TGTGCCAGCAGTTCCCCTAGCCAAGCGGGTACCGGGGAGCTGTTTTTT. It yields the protein CASSSPSQAGTGELFF.

The V call is TRBV10-3, the J call TRBJ2-2; D uncertain. Germline values: CDR1 ENHRY, CDR2 SYGVKD. V lost 6 bases and J lost 8, with 16 bases in between. This CDR3 has 14 amino acids. This chain's CDR3 is CAISGEASRGELFF. The CDR3 DNA is TGTGCCATCAGCGGTGAGGCCAGTAGGGGGGAGCTGTTTTTT.

V usage is TRBV29-1 and J usage is TRBJ2-7, with 9 nucleotides matching TRBD1. The J segment lost 6 bases and the V segment lost 5 bases, leaving 5 bases of the junction unmatched. The germline V gene encodes CDR1 SQVTM and CDR2 ANQGSEA. This CDR3 has 12 amino acids. CDR3 nucleotide sequence: TGCAGCGTTTGGGACAGGGACGGCGAGCAGTACTTC. This codes for CSVWDRDGEQYF.

This chain uses TRBV30 with TRBJ1-5, with no clear D. CDR3 length: 14 amino acids. Trimming removed 0 bases at V and 3 bases at J, with 9 bases between. Germline-derived CDR1 and CDR2 are GTSNPN and SVGIG (reference sequence). CDR3 coding DNA: TGTGCCTGGAGTGTAAGGGCGGACAATCAGCCCCAGCATTTT. Translating gives CAWSVRADNQPQHF.

The V call is TRBV14, the J call TRBJ2-3; D is perhaps TRBD1 (6 bases). The CDR3 is 15 residues long. With 4 bases removed from V and 3 bases from J, the gap between germline ends came to 14 bases. Germline CDR1 is SGHDN and CDR2 is FVKESK. CDR3 protein: CASSPGVARTDTQYF. The CDR3, as DNA: TGTGCCAGCAGCCCAGGGGTAGCGAGAACAGATACGCAGTATTTT.

In DNA form, the CDR3 reads TGTGCCTGGAAGGAGAGACAGCCCACTGAAGCTTTCTTT. This codes for CAWKERQPTEAFF. The V and J genes are TRBV30 and TRBJ1-1, with D perhaps TRBD1 (5 bases). Germline CDR1 is GTSNPN and CDR2 is SVGIG (reference sequence). V was shortened by 4 bases and J by 4 bases, with 13 bases between the two germline ends. The CDR3 spans 13 residues.

The J gene is TRBJ2-2, the V gene TRBV5-6, with 9 bases identical to TRBD1. The CDR3 covers 15 residues. CDR1 and CDR2 (germline): SGHDT, YYEEEE. The V and J ends lost 1 base and 5 bases, in that order; junction bases with no gene match: 3. CDR3 residues: CASSLPGQGTGELFF. In nucleotides, the CDR3 is TGTGCCAGCAGCTTGCCCGGACAGGGGACCGGGGAGCTGTTTTTT.

The rearrangement links TRBV16 to TRBJ1-6, with D tentatively TRBD1 (6 bases). This CDR3 region has 14 residues. The germline CDR1 and CDR2 sequences are KGHSY and FQNENV. Deletions cut 7 bases from V and 6 bases from J, with 13 bases between. CDR3 sequence (DNA): TGTGCCAGCACCAAGGACAGTCGTAATTCACCCCTCCACTTT. Its protein product is CASTKDSRNSPLHF.

This chain links TRBV19 with TRBJ1-5; D call uncertain. Germline CDR1 and CDR2: LNHDA and SQIVND (reference sequence). The CDR3 spans 14 residues. With 6 bases removed from V and 4 bases from J, the gap between germline ends came to 13 bases. CDR3 residues: CASSLRDRNQPQHF. The CDR3, as DNA: TGTGCCAGTAGCCTAAGAGATCGGAATCAGCCCCAGCATTTT.

The rearrangement links TRBV6-5 to TRBJ2-7; D may match TRBD1 or TRBD2 (6 bases each). Trimming pared 7 bases from V and 2 bases from J, leaving 15 bases between. CDR3 size: 14 residues. From germline, CDR1 is MNHEY and CDR2 SVGAGI. CDR3 in amino acids: CASTKGGTAYEQYF. The DNA of the CDR3 is TGTGCCAGCACCAAAGGGGGGACGGCCTACGAGCAGTACTTC.

V usage is TRBV2 and J usage is TRBJ1-5; TRBD1 agrees at 10 bases. CDR1 and CDR2 from the germline V gene are SNHLY and FYNNEI. The CDR3 extends over 15 amino acids. The trim removed 5 bases at V and 1 base at J, leaving 2 bases unmatched. In DNA form, the CDR3 reads TGTGCCAGCAGTCTGGGACAGGGGAGCAATCAGCCCCAGCATTTT. It yields the protein CASSLGQGSNQPQHF.

The chain carries TRBV7-3 and TRBJ2-6; perhaps TRBD2 as D (5 bases). CDR3 length: 15 amino acids. Trimming removed 6 bases from V and 2 bases from J, with 11 bases in between. Germline CDR1 reads SGHTA; CDR2 reads FQGTGA. The CDR3 DNA is TGTGCCAGCAGACCTACTAGGGCTGGGGCCAACGTCCTGACTTTC. Translating gives CASRPTRAGANVLTF.